This T cell receptor (beta chain) appears in the sequencing data of a study of T cells after yellow fever vaccination (dated by TCRdb to between 2018 and 2020). About the study as a whole: Libraries from fractions with low cell numbers were prepared with the SMART-Seq v4 Ultra Low Input RNA kit. The cohort comprised two healthy male donors, one aged 18 to 30 and one aged 30 to 39 years. Blood samples were taken at several timepoints before and after primary and secondary immunization, and bulk PBMC replicates and cell subsets were isolated. Bulk TCR alpha and beta repertoires were sequenced longitudinally to track T-cell clones before and after primary and booster YFV17D yellow fever vaccination.

TCR cDNA was synthesized by 5'RACE template switching, which introduced a universal primer site and unique molecular identifiers. cDNA synthesis was primed from both the TCR alpha and TCR beta constant segments. Libraries were amplified in two PCR steps, with sample barcodes and sequencing adapters added in the second step. Sequencing of the libraries was done on either Illumina HiSeq 2500 (2x100 bp) or NovaSeq (2x150 bp). In the source study's methods: Demultiplexing of reads and collapsing into UMI consensus sequences were performed with MIGEC, and V(D)J alignment was carried out with MiXCR. Clonotypes responding to the vaccine were identified with edgeR on replicate PBMC samples, with the criteria of FDR below 0.01 and a log2 fold change above 5 up to day 15. Bulk clonotypes were assigned CD4 or CD8 identity according to which sequenced CD4 or CD8 repertoire held them at higher abundance. In-frame beta chains were kept once TCRdb had trimmed the public reads at Q25 with fastp and called clones with MiXCR. CDR3 protein duplicates are merged, each entry listing the most common genes and DNA. V and J calls and clone size were set by TCRdb, not the authors. The sample yields some 300,000 distinct CDR3 sequences; roughly 8% were counted once. The ten largest clones represent 15% to 20% of the sample.

Overall results and qualifications from the work: A small share of clonotypes occurred in both CD4 and CD8 compartments, likely arising from convergent recombination. FACS-sorted repertoires could contain abundant contaminating clonotypes from the bulk population, so computational filtering was required. Because only a couple of donors were included in the study, the extent to which the findings can be generalized is limited. Most clones expanded after primary vaccination (about 95% of CD4 and around 89% of CD8) were re-detected after the booster, suggesting that broad memory maintenance occurred. The secondary T-cell response was weaker than the primary response but faster, peaking on day 5 instead of day 15.

Explained via the paper, the treatment or condition label denotes: live attenuated yellow fever vaccine strain. At each blood-draw timepoint, two biological replicates of bulk PBMCs were collected. PBMCs were isolated from peripheral blood using a standard Ficoll-Paque protocol. TriZol was used to extract RNA from bulk PBMCs, from CD4 and CD8 fractions, and from dextramer-positive and dextramer-negative fractions. The CDR3 covers 13 residues, taking in both the cysteine and the phenylalanine. The CDR3 DNA has 39 bases and is translated from base 1. From a lookup of the germline V gene, CDR1 and CDR2 are MNHNS and SASEGT. Trimming costs V 7 bases and J 9 bases, and their ends lie 16 bases apart. In its sample, this clonotype was seen a few times. Its antigen is still unknown. No base quality information exists; no much larger clone differs at one position.

This clonotype was sampled from a man between 18 and 29 years old who received the YFV17D yellow fever vaccine. The rearranged chain carries TRBV6-1 and TRBJ2-1, and perhaps TRBD2 as D gene, on 7 matching bases. The input for sequencing was PBMCs, taken roughly 45 days after the first yellow fever vaccination. The CDR3 region reads CASKGGGPAEQFF. The sequence in DNA is TGTGCCAGCAAAGGGGGGGGGCCGGCTGAGCAGTTCTTC.